The 25 T cell receptor beta chains reported below all come from one sample, sequenced in a study of T cells in localized non-small cell lung cancer. Here immunoSEQ multiplex PCR was the method, and the copy in TCRdb shows in-frame clones only, minus some. The data hold some 90,000 clones, with 80% to 90% observed a single time. Source: peripheral blood, taken before any cancer treatment. Receptors were obtained from a man aged 35 to 69 with stage I squamous cell lung carcinoma.

The chain links TRBV29-1 to TRBJ2-1; D might be TRBD2 (7 bases). The CDR3 covers 15 residues. V gave up 5 bases and J gave up 4 bases, with 18 bases separating them. Germline values: CDR1 SQVTM, CDR2 ANQGSEA. CDR3 nucleotides: TGCAGCGTTAGGGGGGGGACTGGCCCTTACAATGAGCAGTTCTTC. Translating gives CSVRGGTGPYNEQFF.

The rearrangement links TRBV29-1 to TRBJ1-3, with a possible D match to TRBD1 (6 bases). The V gene lost 4 bases and the J gene lost 2 bases, with 15 bases spanning the gap. This CDR3 has 15 residues. From germline, CDR1 is SQVTM and CDR2 ANQGSEA. The CDR3 region is CSVGPEGVAGNTIYF. DNA for the CDR3: TGCAGCGTTGGGCCGGAGGGGGTCGCTGGAAACACCATATATTTT. The variable domain in full, completed from reference TRBV29-1 and TRBJ1-3, reads SAVISQKPSRDICQRGTSLTIQCQVDSQVTMMFWYRQQPGQSLTLIATANQGSEATYESGFVIDKFPISRPNLTFSTLTVSNMSPEDSSIYLCSVGPEGVAGNTIYFGEGSWLTVV.

V and J are TRBV10-3 and TRBJ2-1; 9 positions agree with TRBD1. Germline CDR1 and CDR2: ENHRY and SYGVKD. V dropped 5 bases and J dropped 3; count of bases not matched to a gene: 8. The CDR3 loop spans 16 amino acids. The CDR3 bases are TGTGCCATCAGTAAAGGGCCGGGACAGGGCTACAATGAGCAGTTCTTC. This sequence encodes CAISKGPGQGYNEQFF.

V usage is TRBV18 and J usage is TRBJ2-1, with TRBD1 matching over 7 bases. The CDR3 covers 13 residues. V shed 5 bases, J shed 5 bases, and the junction held 3 bases outside the gene matches. Germline values: CDR1 KGHSH, CDR2 LQKENI. The chain's CDR3 is CASSTGTDNEQFF. The DNA for the CDR3 is TGTGCCAGCTCAACCGGGACAGACAATGAGCAGTTCTTC.

The CDR3 protein is CASSFSGATSYEQYF. CDR3 in DNA: TGCGCCAGCAGCTTTAGCGGGGCTACCTCCTACGAGCAGTACTTC. This chain uses TRBV5-1 with TRBJ2-7; 8 bases are a match to TRBD2. Per the germline V gene, CDR1 is SGHRS and CDR2 is YFSETQ. The trim removed 2 bases at V and 0 bases at J, leaving 4 bases unmatched. This CDR3 region has 15 residues.

This chain connects TRBV28 to TRBJ1-2, with D possibly TRBD1 on 5 matching bases. The CDR3 totals 12 residues. Trimming left V 2 bases short and J 8 bases short, with 9 bases between. Germline V CDR1 and CDR2: MDHEN, SYDVKM. The CDR3 DNA sequence: TGTGCCAGCAGTTTAACGGGGGTCGGCTACACCTTC. As protein: CASSLTGVGYTF.

The V gene is TRBV6-5, the J gene TRBJ1-6; 9 bases map to TRBD1. Looked up from germline, CDR1 is MNHEY and CDR2 is SVGAGI. The CDR3 covers 15 residues. V trimming: 6 bases; J trimming: 7 bases; junction bases outside the gene matches: 7. The CDR3 nucleotides read TGTGCCAGCAGGGGACAGGGTAGGAAGAATTCACCCCTCCACTTT. Translated: CASRGQGRKNSPLHF.

V usage is TRBV7-2 and J usage is TRBJ1-2, with D maybe TRBD1 (5 bases). Germline CDR1 reads SGHTA; CDR2 reads FQGNSA. This CDR3 contains 17 residues. V lost 8 bases and J lost 6, with 28 bases in between. CDR3 DNA: TGTGCCAGCGCCCCCCCCGGGGCAGGGACTATTCACGATGGCTACACCTTC. This gives the protein CASAPPGAGTIHDGYTF.

V is TRBV19 and J is TRBJ1-5, with D unclear. The CDR3 is 15 residues long. The V gene lost 7 bases and the J gene lost 6 bases, with 19 bases spanning the gap. Germline CDR1 and CDR2: LNHDA and SQIVND (reference sequence). The DNA for the CDR3 is TGTGCCAGTACAGACACGCCTCGAATAACTCAGCCCCAGCATTTT. This encodes CASTDTPRITQPQHF. Full variable domain (outside the CDR3, taken from reference TRBV19 and TRBJ1-5): DGGITQSPKYLFRKEGQNVTLSCEQNLNHDAMYWYRQDPGQGLRLIYYSQIVNDFQKGDIAEGYSVSREKKESFPLTVTSAQKNPTAFYLCASTDTPRITQPQHFGDGTRLSIL.

This clone was seen a handful of times. The rearrangement links TRBV15 to TRBJ1-5; tentative D call: TRBD1 (6 bases). Germline-derived CDR1 and CDR2 are LNHNV and YYDKDF (reference sequence). V shed 5 bases and J shed 1 base, with 15 bases lying between them. This CDR3 has 16 residues. DNA of the CDR3: TGTGCCACCAGCGGTCGGACAGCGAGGAGCAATCAGCCCCAGCATTTT. Protein product: CATSGRTARSNQPQHF.

This sequence joins TRBV28 and TRBJ1-2; 8 nucleotides line up with TRBD1. With V trimmed by 5 bases and J by 2 bases, 10 bases remained unmatched. CDR1 is MDHEN, CDR2 SYDVKM, per germline. The CDR3 contains 16 residues. The CDR3 reads CASSLGQGWLNYGYTF. The CDR3 region has the DNA TGTGCCAGCAGTCTAGGACAGGGTTGGCTGAACTATGGCTACACCTTC.

The chain joins TRBV7-9 to TRBJ2-3; D gene ambiguous. The CDR3 covers 15 residues. Germline lookup yields CDR1 SEHNR and CDR2 FQNEAQ (reference sequence). V was shortened by 1 base and J by 3 bases, with 11 bases between the two germline ends. CDR3 coding DNA: TGTGCCAGCAGCTTAGAGGTTCGTTCGACAGATACGCAGTATTTT. Its translation: CASSLEVRSTDTQYF.

The rearrangement links TRBV19 to TRBJ1-2; D gene unclear. The CDR3 spans 15 residues. Deletions cut 3 bases from V and 2 bases from J, with 13 bases between. Germline CDR1 reads LNHDA; CDR2 reads SQIVND (reference sequence). CDR3 nucleotides: TGTGCCAGTAGTATGTCCGCTATTGGGAACTATGGCTACACCTTC. Its protein product is CASSMSAIGNYGYTF.

The CDR3 region is CASSLAGPTEAFF. CDR3 in DNA: TGCGCCAGCAGCTTAGCCGGGCCCACTGAAGCTTTCTTT. This chain joins TRBV5-1 and TRBJ1-1; no reliable D call. The CDR3 spans 13 residues. The ends were cut back, 2 bases at V and 4 bases at J, with 9 bases in the middle. Germline-derived CDR1 and CDR2 are SGHRS and YFSETQ.

V and J are TRBV7-9 and TRBJ2-7, with unresolved D. Trimming took 7 bases from V and 5 from J, leaving 18 bases between them. Germline CDR1 reads SEHNR; CDR2 reads FQNEAQ (reference sequence). The CDR3 is made up of 14 amino acids. For the CDR3, the DNA is TGTGCCAGCACCCTAGGGTCCGGTTTCGACGAGCAGTACTTC. Translation: CASTLGSGFDEQYF.

This clone is labeled medium-sized. The chain uses TRBV6-5 and TRBJ1-6; D call uncertain. Trimming stripped 4 bases from V and 7 bases from J, with 14 bases between. The CDR3 has 15 residues. Germline-derived CDR1 and CDR2 are MNHEY and SVGAGI. The CDR3 sequence: CASSWSNSKNSPLHF. The CDR3 nucleotides read TGTGCCAGCAGTTGGAGTAACAGCAAGAATTCACCCCTCCACTTT.

V and J are TRBV11-2 and TRBJ2-2; D possibly uses TRBD1 or TRBD2 (5 bases each). The CDR3 consists of 17 residues. The ends were cut back, 4 bases at V and 3 bases at J, with 18 bases in the middle. Germline V gene data show CDR1 as SGHAT and CDR2 as FQNNGV. The CDR3: CASSYPSPGRYTGELFF. As DNA, the CDR3 is TGTGCCAGCAGCTATCCCTCCCCGGGGCGATACACCGGGGAGCTGTTTTTT.

The chain couples TRBV7-9 to TRBJ1-2; possibly TRBD1 for D (6 bases). CDR1 and CDR2 (germline): SEHNR, FQNEAQ (reference sequence). The ends were cut back, 5 bases at V and 8 bases at J, with 18 bases in the middle. This CDR3 has 14 amino acids. CDR3 protein: CASSLGGTAWGYTF. CDR3 bases: TGTGCCAGCAGCCTAGGGGGGACTGCCTGGGGCTACACCTTC.

The rearrangement joins TRBV6-6 to TRBJ1-5, with 10 nucleotides matching TRBD1. The trim removed 6 bases at V and 6 bases at J, leaving 5 bases unmatched. CDR1 and CDR2 from the germline V gene are MNHNY and SVGAGI (reference sequence). The CDR3 spans 14 residues. The CDR3 DNA follows: TGTGCCAGCAGGGGGACAGGGGTGGCTCAGCCCCAGCATTTT. Residues: CASRGTGVAQPQHF.

The CDR3 spells CASRTTTGANEKLFF. Here the CDR3 DNA reads TGTGCCAGCAGAACCACGACAGGGGCTAATGAAAAACTGTTTTTT. The chain is built from TRBV6-5 and TRBJ1-4, with 8 bases aligning to TRBD1. Germline V gene data show CDR1 as MNHEY and CDR2 as SVGAGI. The CDR3 extends over 15 amino acids. V was clipped by 6 bases and J by 3 bases; unmatched bases: 6.

On this clone itself: It may be a read error: a sequence one base away is much more abundant. The chain carries TRBV18 and TRBJ1-1; a weak D match, TRBD1 (5 bases). Trimming removed 3 bases at V and 0 bases at J, with 5 bases between. There are 13 residues in the CDR3. Looked up from germline, CDR1 is KGHSH and CDR2 is LQKENI. CDR3: CASSPTVNTEAFF. The CDR3 DNA reads as TGTGCCAGCTCACCGACAGTGAACACTGAAGCTTTCTTT.

V and J are TRBV6-5 and TRBJ2-7; perhaps TRBD1 as D (5 bases). The V end was cut by 3 bases, the J end by 2 bases, with 11 bases between. Germline CDR1 is MNHEY and CDR2 is SVGAGI. CDR3 length equals 14 residues. CDR3 sequence reads: CASSYTGQPYEQYF. The CDR3 region has the DNA TGTGCCAGCAGTTATACAGGTCAACCCTACGAGCAGTACTTC.

The rearrangement uses TRBV25-1 and TRBJ2-2; unclear D gene. V was shortened by 1 base and J by 5 bases, with 5 bases between the two germline ends. Germline values: CDR1 MGHDK, CDR2 SYGVNS. This CDR3 has 13 amino acids. The CDR3: CASSELGTGELFF. The CDR3 bases are TGTGCCAGCAGTGAATTAGGGACCGGGGAGCTGTTTTTT.

V is TRBV4-2 and J is TRBJ1-2; 9 bases match TRBD1. V was pared by 1 base and J by 4 bases, with 10 bases of the junction left unmatched. The CDR3 spans 17 residues. The germline V gene encodes CDR1 LGHNA and CDR2 YNFKEQ. In nucleotides, the CDR3 is TGTGCCAGCAGCCAAGCGGGGGGAGGGGGACAGGGCTATGGCTACACCTTC. It yields the protein CASSQAGGGGQGYGYTF.

The V gene is TRBV6-5, the J gene TRBJ1-1, with TRBD1 matching over 7 bases. CDR3 size: 13 residues. CDR1 and CDR2 from the germline V gene are MNHEY and SVGAGI. Trimming at V came to 6 bases and at J to 4 bases, leaving 5 bases not matched to a gene. CDR3 in DNA: TGTGCCAGCAGCCGCGGGACAGCCACTGAAGCTTTCTTT. Translated, it gives CASSRGTATEAFF.